The source of this T cell receptor beta chain is a study of T cell responses to AZD1222 COVID-19 vaccine (dated by TCRdb to 2020 to 2022). At the level of the whole study: A total of about 240 trial participants underwent TCR sequencing, of whom 200 to 220 received two doses of AZD1222 and some 26 received two doses of the MenACWY control vaccine. Trial participants were enrolled by age into 18-55, 56-69 and 70-plus year subgroups, with roughly 150, 30 and 60 TCR-sequenced participants respectively.

The CDR3 regions of human TCRbeta chains were analyzed by immunosequencing. In the original analysis: Repertoire TCRs were checked for matches against a reference library of SARS-CoV-2-specific TCRs that had been generated using the MIRA antigen-specificity platform. Breadth was defined as the fraction of unique TCRs that were SARS-CoV-2-associated, and depth was defined as the fraction of total T cells that were SARS-CoV-2-associated. Using the MIRA data, every spike-specific TCR was mapped to the spike region that the TCR reacted to and assigned to either a CD4 or a CD8 class. Log10-transformed breadth and depth values were compared by one-way ANOVA with Sidak's multiple comparisons tests. Entries here come from immuneACCESS through TCRdb and include only in-frame sequences with V and J called. Some clones fail to appear in such tables; in the studies checked, an unresolved V gene covers under half of the shortfall, and the cause of the remainder is unknown. The V and J calls and clone size come from that table; D and trimming were worked out from the DNA. For this sample the table gives about 120,000 clones, of which 86% were detected only once. Of the sample, 17% falls within the top ten clones.

Worth noting for this clone: It lacks a known antigen. One base away there is no much larger clone; base qualities are not given.

Taken with the paper, the label for time point translates to: about 28 days (+/-7) after the second vaccine dose. Because spike-specific TCR depth and breadth did not differ between the two schedules, AZD1222 recipients who got a second dose at roughly 4 weeks were pooled with those who got a second dose at roughly 12 weeks. Samples from vaccinated people were obtained from the UK trials COV001 and COV002, which included a single-blind randomized controlled phase 2/3 trial of AZD1222 (ChAdOx1 nCoV-19) in healthy adults. Trial participant PBMC samples were collected at day 0 and day 28 after the second dose for TCRbeta chain sequencing. What the work shows at the level of the full study, not this receptor alone: Most participants were white British and females outnumbered males, and the authors suggested that clonal diversity may have been underestimated. After two AZD1222 doses, both the breadth and the depth of spike-specific TCRs were significantly higher than at day 0 and than in MenACWY recipients. No day 14 peak-response samples were available, so repertoires were characterized only after the peak T cell response. The vaccine-associated CD4 TCRs covered the entire spike protein, and the dominant responses fell in regions 160-218 and 743-854. Conclusions about previously exposed vaccinees are limited, since just a handful of AZD1222 recipients were seropositive for SARS-CoV-2 at baseline. Epitopes outside the regions mutated in the B.1.351 and B.1.1.7 variants were reportedly recognized by nearly half of the unique spike-specific TCRs. The 56-69-year group was small, and its depth increase did not reach significance, likely because of low power.

CDR1 and CDR2, per the germline V gene (reference sequence), are MNHEY and SMNVEV. V is cut by 6 bases and J by 1 base, and the space between the germline ends is 12 bases. Reading from cysteine to phenylalanine, the CDR3 counts 14 amino acids. Only the CDR3 DNA is retained, 42 bases long and in frame from the first base. This sequence uses TRBV27 and TRBJ1-2; a tentative D match to TRBD1 spans 5 bases. This specimen consisted of peripheral blood, obtained 28 days after the second AZD1222 dose. This TCR was sampled from an adult who received the AZD1222 COVID-19 vaccine. The CDR3 has the sequence CASSPGDGNYGYTF. The bases read TGTGCCAGCAGCCCGGGGGACGGTAACTATGGCTACACCTTC.